This is a list of T cell receptor beta chains from one sample in a study of early T cells in non-severe SARS-CoV-2 infection. MiXCR, applied by TCRdb to the 5' RACE reads, yields one record per CDR3 protein. The sample has fewer than 30,000 distinct CDR3 sequences, 4% to 4.5% seen once. Sequencing used whole blood. These receptors were collected from an adult who was a healthcare worker with PCR-confirmed SARS-CoV-2 infection or an uninfected control (not recorded which). Each CDR3 is given with its conserved first and last residue. D genes are given only for firm matches. Expanded clones are given a class, and other clones once, few, many or no size at all.

V gene	D gene	J gene	clone size	CDR3 protein	CDR3 DNA
TRBV14	.	TRBJ2-7	many	CASSQESRREQYF	TGTGCCAGCAGCCAAGAATCCCGCCGCGAGCAGTACTTC
TRBV2	.	TRBJ2-2	medium-sized	CASKITVRNTGELFF	TGTGCCAGCAAAATAACAGTCAGAAACACCGGGGAGCTGTTTTTT
TRBV12-3/TRBV12-4	TRBD2	TRBJ2-1	many	CASSQTSGAPHPNEQFF	TGTGCCAGCAGTCAGACTAGCGGGGCTCCCCACCCTAATGAGCAGTTCTTC
TRBV3-1	.	TRBJ2-2	many	CASSQPGSRPTGELFF	TGTGCCAGCAGCCAGCCCGGGAGCCGTCCCACCGGGGAGCTGTTTTTT
TRBV7-8	TRBD1	TRBJ1-6	few	CASSSRDSENSPLHF	TGTGCCAGCAGCTCTAGGGACAGTGAGAATTCACCCCTCCACTTT
TRBV18	.	TRBJ1-2	many	CASSPPGREGYGYTF	TGTGCCAGCTCACCACCGGGACGCGAAGGCTATGGCTACACCTTC
TRBV5-6	.	TRBJ2-7	many	CASTSYKGAYEQYF	TGTGCCAGCACCTCATACAAGGGGGCCTACGAGCAGTACTTC
TRBV24-1	.	TRBJ2-1	many	CATSDLGPLGYNEQFF	TGTGCCACCAGTGACCTGGGACCGTTGGGCTACAATGAGCAGTTCTTC
TRBV14	TRBD1	TRBJ2-7	few	CASSLWTGYEQYF	TGTGCCAGCAGCCTGTGGACAGGGTACGAGCAGTACTTC
TRBV7-9	.	TRBJ2-1	many	CASSLAGTTYNEQFF	TGTGCCAGCAGCTTGGCCGGGACCACCTACAATGAGCAGTTCTTC
TRBV7-6	.	TRBJ1-4	few	CASSLLGAPNEKLFF	TGTGCCAGCAGCTTACTGGGGGCTCCTAATGAAAAACTGTTTTTT
TRBV5-5	TRBD2	TRBJ2-1	many	CASSFSLAGGNPNEQFF	TGTGCCAGCAGCTTTTCCCTAGCGGGGGGCAACCCCAATGAGCAGTTCTTC
TRBV3-1	TRBD2	TRBJ2-1	.	CASSHGAGSEQFF	TGTGCCAGCAGCCATGGAGCGGGGTCTGAGCAGTTCTTC
TRBV20-1	.	TRBJ2-2	many	CSARDGSSFNTGELFF	TGCAGTGCTAGAGATGGGTCCTCCTTTAACACCGGGGAGCTGTTTTTT
TRBV24-1	.	TRBJ1-5	many	CATSEAGGSYSQPQHF	TGTGCCACCAGTGAGGCTGGAGGGAGTTATAGTCAGCCCCAGCATTTT
TRBV11-2	TRBD2	TRBJ2-7	many	CASSPLAGSSYEQYF	TGTGCCAGCAGCCCCCTAGCGGGGTCTTCCTACGAGCAGTACTTC
TRBV5-5	TRBD2	TRBJ2-2	many	CASSLLGTSSTGELFF	TGTGCCAGCAGCTTGCTCGGGACTAGCAGCACCGGGGAGCTGTTTTTT